The rows below give T cell receptor beta chains drawn from one sample of a study of cytomegalovirus exposure and HLA in healthy donors. The table came from immunoSEQ multiplex PCR; TCRdb's copy has only in-frame clones and leaves some out. The sample contains 98,000 or so clones, about 76% of which appear only once. Sequencing was performed on PBMCs. These receptors were collected from a human donor in good health. Both conserved end residues are part of each CDR3. A D gene is named only where the DNA matches it firmly. Only part of the rows carry a size: once, few, many, or a class if the clone is expanded.

clone size: -; D gene: -; J gene: TRBJ1-3; V gene: TRBV7-9; CDR3 protein: CASSLDTRSGNTIYF; CDR3 DNA: TGTGCCAGCAGCTTAGACACACGCTCTGGAAACACCATATATTTT
clone size: -; D gene: TRBD2; J gene: TRBJ2-7; V gene: TRBV7-2; CDR3 protein: CASSLAGGYEQYF; CDR3 DNA: TGTGCCAGCAGCCTAGCGGGAGGTTACGAGCAGTACTTC
clone size: once; D gene: TRBD1; J gene: TRBJ2-2; V gene: TRBV9; CDR3 protein: CASSVDRLGTGYTGELFF; CDR3 DNA: TGTGCCAGCAGCGTAGACCGCTTGGGGACAGGTTACACCGGGGAGCTGTTTTTT
clone size: -; D gene: TRBD2; J gene: TRBJ2-1; V gene: TRBV7-8; CDR3 protein: CASSLVPSGYNEQFF; CDR3 DNA: TGTGCCAGCAGCTTAGTTCCTAGCGGGTACAATGAGCAGTTCTTC
clone size: few; D gene: TRBD1; J gene: TRBJ1-1; V gene: TRBV10-3; CDR3 protein: CAISAGQGANTEAFF; CDR3 DNA: TGTGCCATCAGTGCAGGACAGGGGGCGAACACTGAAGCTTTCTTT
clone size: once; D gene: -; J gene: TRBJ1-5; V gene: TRBV5-6; CDR3 protein: CASSLADGLAGNQPQHF; CDR3 DNA: TGTGCCAGCAGCTTGGCCGACGGATTAGCGGGAAATCAGCCCCAGCATTTT
clone size: -; D gene: TRBD2; J gene: TRBJ2-4; V gene: TRBV5-4; CDR3 protein: CASSTGTSGIFLAKNIQYF; CDR3 DNA: TGTGCCAGCAGCACGGGGACTAGCGGGATCTTCCTAGCCAAAAACATTCAGTACTTC
clone size: few; D gene: TRBD1; J gene: TRBJ2-7; V gene: TRBV2; CDR3 protein: CASREGQRYEQYF; CDR3 DNA: TGTGCCAGCAGAGAGGGACAGCGCTACGAGCAGTACTTC
clone size: -; D gene: -; J gene: TRBJ1-3; V gene: TRBV9; CDR3 protein: CASSARTGLSGNTIYF; CDR3 DNA: TGTGCCAGCAGCGCCCGGACGGGACTCTCTGGAAACACCATATATTTT
clone size: -; D gene: TRBD1; J gene: TRBJ1-1; V gene: TRBV2; CDR3 protein: CASSTGEAAFF; CDR3 DNA: TGTGCCAGCAGTACAGGGGAAGCAGCTTTCTTT
clone size: -; D gene: TRBD2; J gene: TRBJ2-7; V gene: TRBV7-9; CDR3 protein: CASSALNGTSGKTREQYF; CDR3 DNA: TGTGCCAGCAGCGCCTTAAACGGGACTAGCGGGAAAACGAGGGAGCAGTACTTC
clone size: -; D gene: -; J gene: TRBJ2-7; V gene: TRBV9; CDR3 protein: CASSVRSPSYEQYF; CDR3 DNA: TGTGCCAGCAGCGTAAGGAGCCCTTCCTACGAGCAGTACTTC
clone size: -; D gene: TRBD2; J gene: TRBJ2-1; V gene: TRBV29-1; CDR3 protein: CSVGTSGSGRQFF; CDR3 DNA: TGCAGCGTTGGGACTAGCGGGAGTGGACGGCAGTTCTTC
clone size: once; D gene: -; J gene: TRBJ1-4; V gene: TRBV7-9; CDR3 protein: CASSFPSGTGKLLF; CDR3 DNA: TGTGCCAGCAGCTTCCCTTCCGGAACAGGAAAACTGCTTTTT
clone size: few; D gene: -; J gene: TRBJ1-4; V gene: TRBV6-6; CDR3 protein: CASRTSGADNEKLFF; CDR3 DNA: TGTGCCAGCAGGACCTCAGGGGCGGATAATGAAAAACTGTTTTTT
clone size: once; D gene: -; J gene: TRBJ2-3; V gene: TRBV5-1; CDR3 protein: CASSQSGTLTSTDTQYF; CDR3 DNA: TGCGCCAGCAGCCAAAGTGGGACACTTACTAGCACAGATACGCAGTATTTT
clone size: -; D gene: TRBD1; J gene: TRBJ2-7; V gene: TRBV7-2; CDR3 protein: CASSSGQGASYEQYF; CDR3 DNA: TGTGCCAGCAGCTCTGGACAGGGGGCTTCCTACGAGCAGTACTTC
clone size: -; D gene: -; J gene: TRBJ2-2; V gene: TRBV6-1; CDR3 protein: CASSGRVADTGELFF; CDR3 DNA: TGTGCCAGCAGTGGCAGGGTCGCCGACACCGGGGAGCTGTTTTTT
clone size: -; D gene: -; J gene: TRBJ2-3; V gene: TRBV5-1; CDR3 protein: CASSPLPLTDTQYF; CDR3 DNA: TGCGCCAGCAGCCCCCTACCCCTCACAGATACGCAGTATTTT
clone size: -; D gene: -; J gene: TRBJ1-6; V gene: TRBV27; CDR3 protein: CASSLSRGSPLHF; CDR3 DNA: TGTGCCAGCAGTTTATCTCGGGGTTCACCCCTCCACTTT
clone size: -; D gene: TRBD1; J gene: TRBJ2-5; V gene: TRBV6-5; CDR3 protein: CASSSTGGIETQYF; CDR3 DNA: TGTGCCAGCAGTTCGACAGGGGGAATAGAGACCCAGTACTTC
clone size: -; D gene: -; J gene: TRBJ2-7; V gene: TRBV5-1; CDR3 protein: CASSGGLGSWGDEQYF; CDR3 DNA: TGCGCCAGCAGCGGAGGACTGGGGTCCTGGGGGGACGAGCAGTACTTC
clone size: -; D gene: -; J gene: TRBJ2-7; V gene: TRBV11-3; CDR3 protein: CASSLGHNYEQYF; CDR3 DNA: TGTGCCAGCAGCTTGGGACACAACTACGAGCAGTACTTC
clone size: -; D gene: -; J gene: TRBJ1-1; V gene: TRBV9; CDR3 protein: CASSVAQNTEAFF; CDR3 DNA: TGTGCCAGCAGCGTAGCCCAGAACACTGAAGCTTTCTTT
clone size: -; D gene: -; J gene: TRBJ1-5; V gene: TRBV6-1; CDR3 protein: CASSETDQHF; CDR3 DNA: TGTGCCAGCAGTGAGACTGACCAGCATTTT
clone size: -; D gene: TRBD2; J gene: TRBJ2-7; V gene: TRBV10-3; CDR3 protein: CAISTGTSVGNEQYF; CDR3 DNA: TGTGCCATCAGCACAGGGACTAGCGTTGGGAACGAGCAGTACTTC
clone size: -; D gene: TRBD2; J gene: TRBJ2-1; V gene: TRBV5-4; CDR3 protein: CASSPSGRSEQFF; CDR3 DNA: TGTGCCAGCAGTCCTAGCGGGAGGTCTGAGCAGTTCTTC
clone size: -; D gene: -; J gene: TRBJ1-2; V gene: TRBV6-5; CDR3 protein: CASRLGGSNYGYTF; CDR3 DNA: TGTGCCAGCAGGCTAGGGGGATCCAACTATGGCTACACCTTC